These 17 T cell receptor beta chains share one sample of origin, sequenced in a study of blood T cell repertoires in COVID-19. Produced via immunoSEQ multiplex PCR; TCRdb's table is partial and in-frame only. The data contain more than 300,000 clones, roughly nine tenths of them singletons. Sequenced: peripheral blood. These receptors all stem from a man between 18 and 35 years old who had recovered from COVID-19.

This sequence joins TRBV19 and TRBJ1-1; possible D gene TRBD1, 5 bases. Germline-derived CDR1 and CDR2 are LNHDA and SQIVND (reference sequence). The CDR3 has 14 residues. Trimming removed 3 bases from V and 3 bases from J, with 11 bases in between. The CDR3 loop reads CASSIGAYHTEAFF. CDR3 DNA: TGTGCCAGTAGTATTGGGGCCTACCACACTGAAGCTTTCTTT. Full variable domain (missing parts from reference TRBV19 and TRBJ1-1): DGGITQSPKYLFRKEGQNVTLSCEQNLNHDAMYWYRQDPGQGLRLIYYSQIVNDFQKGDIAEGYSVSREKKESFPLTVTSAQKNPTAFYLCASSIGAYHTEAFFGQGTRLTVV.

This chain joins TRBV29-1 and TRBJ2-3, with 11 bases matching TRBD1. The junction had 8 bases not matched to a gene; V was cut back by 6 bases and J by 3 bases. Per the germline V gene, CDR1 is SQVTM and CDR2 is ANQGSEA. The CDR3 covers 15 residues. The CDR3 bases are TGCAGCGTAAACCCGGACAGGGGGCCTACAGATACGCAGTATTTT. Translation gives CSVNPDRGPTDTQYF.

This sequence joins TRBV15 and TRBJ1-5; weak D call: TRBD1 (5 bases). Trimming cost V 2 bases and J 0 bases, with 11 bases left between them. The V gene's germline CDR1 is LNHNV and CDR2 YYDKDF (reference sequence). The CDR3 covers 16 residues. CDR3 sequence reads: CATSRSSGGSNQPQHF. The CDR3 DNA reads as TGTGCCACCAGCAGATCATCGGGGGGTAGCAATCAGCCCCAGCATTTT.

This clone appeared a single time. The rearrangement joins TRBV3-1 (or the pseudogene TRBV3-2) to TRBJ1-6; D uncertain. Germline assignment: CDR1 LGHDT and CDR2 YNNKEL (reference sequence). The CDR3 covers 15 residues. V was cut by 4 bases and J by 0 bases, with 7 bases left in between. In DNA form, the CDR3 reads TGTGCCAGCAGCCCCAGATTCTCCTATAATTCACCCCTCCACTTT. Translation: CASSPRFSYNSPLHF.

The chain recombines TRBV27 with TRBJ2-7; 7 nucleotides line up with TRBD1. The germline V gene encodes CDR1 MNHEY and CDR2 SMNVEV (reference sequence). The ends lost 5 bases at V and 3 bases at J; junction bases unmatched: 10. This CDR3 contains 15 residues. The CDR3 DNA reads TGTGCCAGCAGTCCCGGCACAGGGGTTCTCTACGAGCAGTACTTC. It specifies CASSPGTGVLYEQYF.

The chain is built from TRBV15 and TRBJ1-2, with a weak D call TRBD1 (5 bases). The germline CDR1 and CDR2 sequences are LNHNV and YYDKDF (reference sequence). This CDR3 spans 15 amino acids. V lost 4 bases, J lost 4 bases, and 16 bases lay in between. Here the CDR3 reads CATSKTDRPPYGYTF. The CDR3 DNA reads as TGTGCCACCAGCAAAACCGACAGACCCCCCTATGGCTACACCTTC. The whole variable domain, filled in from reference TRBV15 and TRBJ1-2, reads DAMVIQNPRYQVTQFGKPVTLSCSQTLNHNVMYWYQQKSSQAPKLLFHYYDKDFNNEADTPDNFQSRRPNTSFCFLDIRSPGLGDTAMYLCATSKTDRPPYGYTFGSGTRLTVV.

This chain joins TRBV4-2 and TRBJ2-6, with D unresolved. Germline V gene data show CDR1 as LGHNA and CDR2 as YNFKEQ. This CDR3 is 17 amino acids long. With 1 base removed from V and 4 bases from J, the gap between germline ends came to 14 bases. DNA for the CDR3: TGTGCCAGCAGCCAAGGGGCCTCGGTTTTGGGGGCCAACGTCCTGACTTTC. Protein: CASSQGASVLGANVLTF.

This clone was detected only once. J is TRBJ2-3 and V is TRBV20-1; D gene uncertain. V was clipped by 6 bases and J by 2 bases, with 3 bases between them. The CDR3 is 10 residues long. Germline assignment: CDR1 DFQATT and CDR2 SNEGSKA (reference sequence). The CDR3 bases are TGCAGTGCCTCCACAGATACGCAGTATTTT. The encoded protein is CSASTDTQYF.

J is TRBJ2-1 and V is TRBV6-5, with a weak D call TRBD2 (6 bases). The V gene lost 10 bases and the J gene lost 0 bases, with 16 bases spanning the gap. This CDR3 region has 15 residues. Germline CDR1 MNHEY, CDR2 SVGAGI. CDR3 region: CATTDYPSSYNEQFF. In nucleotides, the CDR3 is TGTGCCACCACGGACTACCCAAGCTCCTACAATGAGCAGTTCTTC.

The chain recombines TRBV7-6 with TRBJ2-3, with 9 bases lining up with TRBD1. Trimming removed 8 bases from V and 0 bases from J; junction bases left unmatched: 0. Germline CDR1 and CDR2: SGHVS and FNYEAQ. The CDR3 has 13 residues. CDR3 in DNA: TGTGCCAGCGGACAGGGGAGCACAGATACGCAGTATTTT. Its translation is CASGQGSTDTQYF.

The V call is TRBV4-3, the J call TRBJ2-3; 12 positions match TRBD2. Germline V CDR1 and CDR2: LGHNA, YSLEER. This CDR3 has 20 residues. V trimming: 1 base; J trimming: 2 bases; junction bases outside the gene matches: 13. The CDR3 DNA follows: TGCGCCAGCAGCCAAGTTCCTAGCGGGGGGGCCATGGGGAACACAGATACGCAGTATTTT. Translated, it gives CASSQVPSGGAMGNTDTQYF.

The chain is built from TRBV5-3 and TRBJ1-2; 9 positions match TRBD1. TRBV5-3 is flagged as an ORF with uncertain function. Trimming cost V 0 bases and J 4 bases; bases outside gene matches: 7. The length of the CDR3 is 16 residues. CDR3 residues: CARSLDYRGLSYGYTF. In DNA, the CDR3 is TGTGCCAGAAGCTTGGACTACAGGGGGCTTAGCTATGGCTACACCTTC.

CDR3 residues: CSASRSQETQYF. The CDR3 region has the DNA TGCAGTGCTAGTCGGTCCCAAGAGACCCAGTACTTC. This chain links TRBV20-1 with TRBJ2-5; D is uncertain. The CDR3 extends over 12 amino acids. Germline CDR1 and CDR2: DFQATT and SNEGSKA (reference sequence). Trimming removed 3 bases from V and 1 base from J, with 6 bases in between.

The sample holds one count of this clone. CDR3 region: CASSYSGSSTDTQYF. The CDR3 nucleotides are TGTGCCAGCAGTTACTCTGGCTCTAGCACAGATACGCAGTATTTT. This sequence joins TRBV6-5 and TRBJ2-3, with no clear D. Trimming took 0 bases from V and 0 from J, leaving 7 bases between them. Germline loops: CDR1 MNHEY, CDR2 SVGAGI. The CDR3 is 15 amino acids.

Notes on this clone: Other DNA sequences within the sample encode an identical CDR3. This rearrangement joins TRBV27 to TRBJ2-7, with D perhaps TRBD1 (5 bases). Germline values: CDR1 MNHEY, CDR2 SMNVEV (reference sequence). The V gene lost 3 bases and the J gene lost 2 bases, with 8 bases spanning the gap. CDR3 size: 13 residues. CDR3 protein: CASSLGPTYEQYF. CDR3 coding DNA: TGTGCCAGCAGTTTGGGGCCTACCTACGAGCAGTACTTC.

The genes are TRBV5-1 and TRBJ2-3; TRBD2 aligns across 9 bases. Unmatched junction bases numbered 14, after V lost 1 base and J lost 2 bases. The CDR3 runs 19 residues. CDR1 is SGHRS and CDR2 is YFSETQ in the germline V gene. The DNA of the CDR3 is TGCGCCAGCAGCTTGAGGTCGGCTGGACTAGCGTCCGTCACAGATACGCAGTATTTT. This gives the protein CASSLRSAGLASVTDTQYF.

This rearrangement joins TRBV2 to TRBJ2-1; 10 bases map to TRBD2. The CDR3 extends over 16 amino acids. CDR1 and CDR2 from the germline V gene are SNHLY and FYNNEI. J lost 8 bases, V lost 3 bases, and 10 bases had no gene match. In DNA form, the CDR3 reads TGTGCCAGCAGTGAGTTAGGCCTAGCGGGAGTCTATGAGCAGTTCTTC. Translated, it gives CASSELGLAGVYEQFF.